The 3 T cell receptor beta chains below all came from one sample that was sequenced in a study of OX40 agonist ivuxolimab in advanced cancers. Method: immunoSEQ multiplex PCR; TCRdb's copy keeps in-frame clones and lacks some. The sample holds tens of thousands of clones, roughly 86% seen once. The input for sequencing was CD4+ or CD8+ T cells sorted from blood, taken in a trial of the OX40 agonist ivuxolimab. All receptors come from an adult with an advanced solid tumor such as melanoma, head and neck, liver or kidney cancer.

A word on this clone: The same CDR3 arises from other DNA sequences in this sample as well. V and J are TRBV11-2 and TRBJ2-7; a weak D match, TRBD1 (6 bases). The germline CDR1 and CDR2 sequences are SGHAT and FQNNGV. This CDR3 is built from 14 residues. Trimming took 2 bases from V and 7 from J, leaving 15 bases between them. The CDR3 loop reads CASSLIRGLGEQYF. The CDR3 DNA reads as TGTGCCAGCAGCTTAATCAGGGGTCTGGGGGAGCAGTACTTC.

The J gene is TRBJ1-5, the V gene TRBV19; a possible D gene is TRBD1 (5 bases). V lost 3 bases, J lost 8 bases, and 20 bases lay in between. The CDR3 extends over 16 amino acids. Germline assignment: CDR1 LNHDA and CDR2 SQIVND (reference sequence). The CDR3 sequence is CASSIRGGTAGEPQHF. The CDR3, as DNA: TGTGCCAGTAGTATCCGTGGGGGGACTGCGGGGGAGCCCCAGCATTTT.

The chain has TRBV10-3 and TRBJ2-1; 7 bases fit TRBD2. Germline CDR1 reads ENHRY; CDR2 reads SYGVKD. J gave up 4 bases and V 6 bases, and 3 bases lay outside the gene matches. This CDR3 region has 13 residues. The CDR3 spells CAIRELAYNEQFF. DNA of the CDR3: TGTGCCATCAGGGAACTAGCGTACAATGAGCAGTTCTTC.